The rows below give T cell receptor beta chains drawn from one sample of a study of identical twins. TCRdb analysed the 5' RACE reads with MiXCR anew, one entry per CDR3 protein. The table includes approximately 470,000 distinct CDR3 sequences, 12% to 15% detected once. The same specimen was also included in a second study, on yellow fever vaccine responses in identical twins.

The sequencing sample was made of CD4+ T cells sorted from blood. These receptors were obtained from a woman under 30 in good health. Both conserved end residues are part of each CDR3. The D gene is left open where the match is weak. Clone size is stated in some rows and not others, as once, few, many or a class when expanded.

TRBV12-3/TRBV12-4	few	.	TRBJ1-5	CASSATQYSNQPQHF	TGTGCCAGCAGTGCGACACAATATAGCAATCAGCCCCAGCATTTT
TRBV5-6	few	TRBD1	TRBJ1-1	CASSLVDRGNTEAFF	TGTGCCAGCAGCTTGGTGGACAGGGGGAACACTGAAGCTTTCTTT
TRBV5-5	few	.	TRBJ2-5	CASSLISSIQETQYF	TGTGCCAGCAGCCTGATATCCAGCATCCAAGAGACCCAGTACTTC
TRBV5-1	few	.	TRBJ1-1	CASSPRPDGNTEAFF	TGCGCCAGCAGCCCTAGGCCGGACGGAAACACTGAAGCTTTCTTT
TRBV20-1	.	.	TRBJ1-2	CSASWQEKNYGYTF	TGCAGTGCTAGTTGGCAAGAGAAGAATTATGGCTACACCTTC
TRBV7-8	few	.	TRBJ2-3	CASSLARRGTDTQYF	TGTGCCAGCAGCTTAGCCAGGAGGGGCACAGATACGCAGTATTTT
TRBV9	few	TRBD1	TRBJ1-4	CARAGQGGDNEKLFF	TGTGCCAGAGCCGGGCAGGGGGGCGATAATGAAAAACTGTTTTTT
TRBV14	few	.	TRBJ2-5	CASSRKGPQETQYF	TGTGCCAGCAGCCGAAAGGGACCACAAGAGACCCAGTACTTC
TRBV6-5	few	TRBD2	TRBJ2-1	CASSYSSSGRAGQFF	TGTGCCAGCAGTTACTCGTCTAGCGGGAGGGCTGGGCAGTTCTTC
TRBV2	.	TRBD2	TRBJ2-1	CASSELAGGNNEQFF	TGTGCCAGCAGTGAACTAGCGGGGGGGAACAATGAGCAGTTCTTC
TRBV3-1	few	.	TRBJ2-7	CASSPGPGREQYF	TGTGCCAGCAGCCCAGGACCGGGGAGGGAGCAGTACTTC
TRBV18	few	TRBD2	TRBJ2-2	CASSPPQRGNTGELFF	TGTGCCAGCTCACCACCGCAGCGGGGGAACACCGGGGAGCTGTTTTTT
TRBV6-1	few	.	TRBJ2-7	CASSPEIRGYEQYF	TGTGCCAGCAGTCCGGAAATCAGGGGCTACGAGCAGTACTTC
TRBV20-1	few	.	TRBJ2-1	CSARFIGNEQFF	TGCAGTGCTAGATTCATAGGGAATGAGCAGTTCTTC
TRBV4-2	few	TRBD2	TRBJ2-3	CASSQVTSGVPSSDTQYF	TGTGCCAGCAGCCAAGTGACTAGCGGGGTCCCTAGCTCAGATACGCAGTATTTT
TRBV3-1	few	.	TRBJ2-1	CASSAIKGDEQFF	TGTGCCAGCAGCGCTATCAAGGGAGACGAGCAGTTCTTC
TRBV20-1	.	TRBD2	TRBJ2-1	CSATGTTGGSYNEQFF	TGCAGTGCTACTGGGACTACCGGAGGGTCCTACAATGAGCAGTTCTTC
TRBV12-3/TRBV12-4	few	.	TRBJ2-1	CASSPNYHNEQFF	TGTGCCAGCAGCCCGAACTACCACAATGAGCAGTTCTTC
TRBV3-1	few	.	TRBJ1-5	CASSQGAGNQPQHF	TGTGCCAGCAGCCAAGGGGCAGGGAATCAGCCCCAGCATTTT
TRBV7-9	.	.	TRBJ2-3	CASSLGLGTTDTQYF	TGTGCCAGCAGCTTAGGGTTGGGCACCACAGATACGCAGTATTTT